This section outlines one T cell receptor (beta chain) sequence together with its context. As originally analysed: Amplified reference gene primers provided the basis for estimating nucleated cell counts. Measured with immunoSEQ multiplex PCR; TCRdb has only the in-frame clones, and not every one. The V and J calls and the clone size are those of that table, but D and trimming were determined from the DNA. The table includes around 42,000 clones, about nine tenths detected once. This entry comes from a study of blood T cell repertoires in COVID-19. As for the study in general: Both acute and convalescent COVID-19 samples were obtained from the United States, Italy and Spain. T cells, B-cell-depleted T cells, or PBMCs supplied cDNA or gDNA.

The CDR3 consists of 15 residues. CDR1 is MNHNY and CDR2 is SVGAGI in the germline V gene (reference sequence). Trimming removed 7 bases from V and 4 bases from J; junction bases left unmatched: 8. The source material was peripheral blood. This receptor was obtained from a human donor in a cohort sampled during active COVID-19. J is TRBJ2-3 and V is TRBV6-6; TRBD1 aligns across 10 bases. The CDR3 is CASKETGGLADTQYF. The CDR3 DNA reads as TGTGCCAGCAAAGAGACAGGGGGCCTGGCAGATACGCAGTATTTT.